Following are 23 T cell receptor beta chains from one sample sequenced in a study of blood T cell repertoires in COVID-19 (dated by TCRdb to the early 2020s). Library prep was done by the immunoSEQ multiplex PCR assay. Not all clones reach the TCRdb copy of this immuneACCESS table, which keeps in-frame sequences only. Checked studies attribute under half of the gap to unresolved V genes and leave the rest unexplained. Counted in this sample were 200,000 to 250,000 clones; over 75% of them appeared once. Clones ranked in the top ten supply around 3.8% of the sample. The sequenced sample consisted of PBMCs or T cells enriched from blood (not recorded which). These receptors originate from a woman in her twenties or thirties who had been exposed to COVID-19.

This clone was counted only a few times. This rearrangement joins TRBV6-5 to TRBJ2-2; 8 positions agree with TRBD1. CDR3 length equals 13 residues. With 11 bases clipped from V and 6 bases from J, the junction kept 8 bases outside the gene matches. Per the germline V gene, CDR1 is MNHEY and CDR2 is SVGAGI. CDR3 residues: CASRTGIAGELFF. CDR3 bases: TGTGCCTCGAGGACAGGGATCGCCGGGGAGCTGTTTTTT.

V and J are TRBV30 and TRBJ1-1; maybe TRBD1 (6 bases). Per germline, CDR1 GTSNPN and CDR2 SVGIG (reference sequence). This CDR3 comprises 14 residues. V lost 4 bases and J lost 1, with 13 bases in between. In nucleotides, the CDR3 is TGTGCCTGGAATCTACAGGGACCGAACACTGAAGCTTTCTTT. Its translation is CAWNLQGPNTEAFF.

The CDR3 DNA reads TGCAGTGCTAGTTACGGACTCATAGCCAAAAACATTCAGTACTTC. Translated: CSASYGLIAKNIQYF. The chain employs TRBV20-1 and TRBJ2-4; TRBD2 is a possible D gene (5 bases). Germline V gene sequence: CDR1 DFQATT, CDR2 SNEGSKA (reference sequence). The V end was cut by 3 bases, the J end by 0 bases, with 12 bases between. This CDR3 comprises 15 residues.

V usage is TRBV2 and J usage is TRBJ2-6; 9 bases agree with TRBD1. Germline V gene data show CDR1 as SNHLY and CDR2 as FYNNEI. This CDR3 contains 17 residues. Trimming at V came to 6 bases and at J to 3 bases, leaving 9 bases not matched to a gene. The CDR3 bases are TGTGCCAGCAGCTCCGGGACAGGGTTAGGTGGGGCCAACGTCCTGACTTTC. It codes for CASSSGTGLGGANVLTF.

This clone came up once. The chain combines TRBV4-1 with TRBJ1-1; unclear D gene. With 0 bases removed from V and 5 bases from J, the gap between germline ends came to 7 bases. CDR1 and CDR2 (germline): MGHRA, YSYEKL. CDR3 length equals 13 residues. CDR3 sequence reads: CASSQDRETEAFF. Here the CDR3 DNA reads TGCGCCAGCAGCCAAGATAGGGAGACTGAAGCTTTCTTT.

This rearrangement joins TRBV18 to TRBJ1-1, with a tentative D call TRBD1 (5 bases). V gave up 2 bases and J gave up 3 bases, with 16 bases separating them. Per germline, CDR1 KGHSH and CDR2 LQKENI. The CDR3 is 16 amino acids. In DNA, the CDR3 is TGTGCCAGCTCACCAAGGGCCCGGGAGGGGTACACTGAAGCTTTCTTT. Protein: CASSPRAREGYTEAFF.

The chain's CDR3 is CASSEGTGTLSYEQYF. The CDR3 DNA is TGTGCCAGCAGTGAGGGAACCGGGACTCTCTCCTACGAGCAGTACTTC. The chain links TRBV25-1 to TRBJ2-7, with D maybe TRBD2 (6 bases). The V gene's germline CDR1 is MGHDK and CDR2 SYGVNS. CDR3 length equals 16 residues. V shed 3 bases and J shed 0 bases, with 15 bases lying between them.

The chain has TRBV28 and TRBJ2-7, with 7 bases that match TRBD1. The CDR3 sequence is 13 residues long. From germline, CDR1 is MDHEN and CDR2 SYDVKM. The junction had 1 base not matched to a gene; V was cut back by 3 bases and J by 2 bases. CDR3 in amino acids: CASSLTGTYEQYF. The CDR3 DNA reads TGTGCCAGCAGTTTGACAGGGACCTACGAGCAGTACTTC.

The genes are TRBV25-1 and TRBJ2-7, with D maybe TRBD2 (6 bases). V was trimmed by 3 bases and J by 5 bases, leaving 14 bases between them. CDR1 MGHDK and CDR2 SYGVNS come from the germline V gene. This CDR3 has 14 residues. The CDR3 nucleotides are TGTGCCAGCAGTGAGCGGCAGGGCGGGGACGAGCAGTACTTC. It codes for CASSERQGGDEQYF.

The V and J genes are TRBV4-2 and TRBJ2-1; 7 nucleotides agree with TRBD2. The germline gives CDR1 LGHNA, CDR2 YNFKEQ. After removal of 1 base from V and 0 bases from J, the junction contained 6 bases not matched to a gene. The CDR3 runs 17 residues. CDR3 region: CASSQGLAVSSYNEQFF. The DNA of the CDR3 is TGTGCCAGCAGCCAAGGGCTAGCGGTCAGCTCCTACAATGAGCAGTTCTTC.

Here the CDR3 reads CASSSLAGWGRETQYF. The CDR3 coding sequence is TGTGCCAGCAGCTCTCTAGCGGGATGGGGGAGGGAGACCCAGTACTTC. The chain couples TRBV11-2 to TRBJ2-5; TRBD2 aligns across 9 bases. The germline gives CDR1 SGHAT, CDR2 FQNNGV. The junction had 11 bases not matched to a gene; V was cut back by 4 bases and J by 5 bases. This CDR3 has 16 amino acids.

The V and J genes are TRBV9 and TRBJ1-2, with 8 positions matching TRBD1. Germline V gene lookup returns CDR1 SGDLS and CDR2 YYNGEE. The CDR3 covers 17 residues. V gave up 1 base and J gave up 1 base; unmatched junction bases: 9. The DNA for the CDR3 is TGTGCCAGCAGCGTAACAGGGGGGGGAGCGAATAACTATGGCTACACCTTC. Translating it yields CASSVTGGGANNYGYTF.

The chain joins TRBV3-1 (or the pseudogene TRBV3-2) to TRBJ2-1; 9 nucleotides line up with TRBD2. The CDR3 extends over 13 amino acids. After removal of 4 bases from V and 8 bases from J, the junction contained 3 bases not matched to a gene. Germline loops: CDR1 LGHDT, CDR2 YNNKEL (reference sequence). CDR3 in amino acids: CASSRWTSDEQFF. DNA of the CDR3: TGTGCCAGCAGCCGTTGGACTAGCGATGAGCAGTTCTTC.

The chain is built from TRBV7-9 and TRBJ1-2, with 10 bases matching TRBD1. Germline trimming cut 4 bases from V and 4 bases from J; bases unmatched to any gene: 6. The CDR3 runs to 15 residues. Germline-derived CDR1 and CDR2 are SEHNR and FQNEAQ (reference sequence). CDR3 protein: CASSSAGTGVYGYTF. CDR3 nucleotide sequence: TGTGCCAGCAGCTCAGCCGGGACAGGGGTCTATGGCTACACCTTC.

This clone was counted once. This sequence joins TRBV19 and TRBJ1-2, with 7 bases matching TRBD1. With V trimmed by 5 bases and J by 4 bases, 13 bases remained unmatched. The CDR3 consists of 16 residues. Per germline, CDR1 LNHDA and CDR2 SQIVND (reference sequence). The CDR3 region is CASSSLGTVTGYGYTF. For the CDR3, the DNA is TGTGCCAGTAGTTCCCTGGGGACAGTCACCGGCTATGGCTACACCTTC.

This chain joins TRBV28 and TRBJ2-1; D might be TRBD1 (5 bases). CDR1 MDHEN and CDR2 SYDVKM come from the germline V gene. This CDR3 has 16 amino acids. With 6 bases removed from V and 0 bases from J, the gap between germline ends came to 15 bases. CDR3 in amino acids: CASRPQTVSSYNEQFF. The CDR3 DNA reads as TGTGCCAGCAGACCCCAGACAGTGTCCTCCTACAATGAGCAGTTCTTC.

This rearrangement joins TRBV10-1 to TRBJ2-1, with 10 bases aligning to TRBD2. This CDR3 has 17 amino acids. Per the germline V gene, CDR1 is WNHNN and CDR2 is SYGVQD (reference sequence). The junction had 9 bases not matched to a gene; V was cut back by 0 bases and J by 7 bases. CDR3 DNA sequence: TGCGCCAGCAGTGAGTCGGCAGGAGCGGGAGGGAGAAATGAGCAGTTCTTC. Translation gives CASSESAGAGGRNEQFF.

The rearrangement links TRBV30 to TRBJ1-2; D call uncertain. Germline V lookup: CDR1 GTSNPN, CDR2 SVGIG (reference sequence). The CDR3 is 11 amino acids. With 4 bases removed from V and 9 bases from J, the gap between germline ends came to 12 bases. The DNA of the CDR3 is TGTGCCTGGAAGGCGGTGGAAAGCTACACCTTC. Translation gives CAWKAVESYTF. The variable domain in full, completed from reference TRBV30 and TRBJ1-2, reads SQTIHQWPATLVQPVGSPLSLECTVEGTSNPNLYWYRQAAGRGLQLLFYSVGIGQISSEVPQNLSASRPQDRQFILSSKKLLLSDSGFYLCAWKAVESYTFGSGTRLTVV.

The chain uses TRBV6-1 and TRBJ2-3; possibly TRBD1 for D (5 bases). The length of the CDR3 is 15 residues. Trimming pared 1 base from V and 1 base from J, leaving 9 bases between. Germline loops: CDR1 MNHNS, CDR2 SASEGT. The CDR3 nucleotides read TGTGCCAGCAGTGAAGATGGACACCGCACAGATACGCAGTATTTT. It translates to CASSEDGHRTDTQYF.

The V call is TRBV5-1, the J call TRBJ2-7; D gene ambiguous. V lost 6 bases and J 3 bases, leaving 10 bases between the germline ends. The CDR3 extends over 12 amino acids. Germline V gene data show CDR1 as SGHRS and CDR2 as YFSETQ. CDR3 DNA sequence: TGCGCCAGCACCTCTATTAACTACGAGCAGTACTTC. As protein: CASTSINYEQYF.

The CDR3 coding sequence is TGTGCCAGCAGCGGTCGGGGGATGGACTATGGCTACACCTTC. Protein product: CASSGRGMDYGYTF. This chain connects TRBV11-2 to TRBJ1-2, with D possibly matching TRBD1 (5 bases). The CDR3 is 14 amino acids. The V gene lost 5 bases and the J gene lost 3 bases, with 13 bases spanning the gap. The germline V gene has CDR1 SGHAT and CDR2 FQNNGV.

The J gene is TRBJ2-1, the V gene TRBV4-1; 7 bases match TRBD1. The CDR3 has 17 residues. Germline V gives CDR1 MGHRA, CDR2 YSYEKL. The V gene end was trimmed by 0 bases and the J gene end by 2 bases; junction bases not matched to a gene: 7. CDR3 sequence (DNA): TGCGCCAGCAGCCAAGAAGAAATGACAGGGACCTACAATGAGCAGTTCTTC. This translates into CASSQEEMTGTYNEQFF.

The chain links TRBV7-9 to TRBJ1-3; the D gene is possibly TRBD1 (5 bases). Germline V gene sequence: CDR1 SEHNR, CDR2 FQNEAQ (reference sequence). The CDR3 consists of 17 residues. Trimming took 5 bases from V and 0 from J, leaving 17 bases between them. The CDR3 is CASSTHGTGLSGNTIYF. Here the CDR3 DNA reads TGTGCCAGCAGCACCCATGGAACAGGCCTCTCTGGAAACACCATATATTTT. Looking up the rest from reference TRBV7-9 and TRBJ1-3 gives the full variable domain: DTGVSQNPRHKITKRGQNVTFRCDPISEHNRLYWYRQTLGQGPEFLTYFQNEAQLEKSRLLSDRFSAERPKGSFSTLEIQRTEQGDSAMYLCASSTHGTGLSGNTIYFGEGSWLTVV.